This T cell receptor beta chain stems from a study of CD8 T cells in ankylosing spondylitis. The study, taken as a whole, reports: Within ankylosing spondylitis blood, a TCR beta motif made up of several highly homologous variants appeared to be characteristic. Enrichment of disease-linked clones was reportedly significant in matched ankylosing spondylitis synovial fluid.

V was shortened by 2 bases and J by 5 bases, with 16 bases between the two germline ends. The CDR3 has 16 residues. In germline, CDR1 is SGHTA, CDR2 FQGNSA. On this clonotype itself: Its target is unknown.

It was by quantitative 5'-RACE with molecular barcodes that TCR beta libraries were made. TCRdb reprocessed the 5' RACE reads via MiXCR and lists one record per CDR3 protein. The repertoire holds about 450,000 distinct CDR3 sequences, with 25% to 30% as singletons. Material: blood, either unsorted or a sorted T cell fraction (not recorded which). This sequence joins TRBV7-2 and TRBJ1-5, with D perhaps TRBD1 (6 bases). The TCR was taken from a male donor with ankylosing spondylitis. CDR3 sequence reads: CASSLPRMAGDQPQHF. The DNA for the CDR3 is TGTGCCAGCAGCTTACCCCGAATGGCAGGGGATCAGCCCCAGCATTTT.